This entry is about one T cell receptor beta chain. The data were obtained in a study of technical replicates of blood from a handful of donors. The germline V gene has CDR1 MNHNS and CDR2 SASEGT. The CDR3 has 15 amino acids. V trimming: 2 bases; J trimming: 6 bases; junction bases outside the gene matches: 6. Sequencing was performed with immunoSEQ multiplex PCR; in TCRdb, only in-frame clones are kept and a portion is missing. Among 62,000 or so clones listed, approximately 86% were seen once. This chain joins TRBV6-1 and TRBJ2-1; 8 bases map to TRBD2. The sequence was obtained from a human donor in good health. Some clones in this sample may be carry-over from other donors' samples. The source material was PBMCs. The CDR3 DNA reads TGTGCCAGCAGTGAAATGAGCGGGGGAATCAATGAGCAGTTCTTC. Residues: CASSEMSGGINEQFF.